A selection of T cell receptor beta chains follows, all from one sample in a study of blood T cell repertoires in COVID-19. The assay was immunoSEQ multiplex PCR, and TCRdb's table has in-frame clones only and misses some. The sample includes about 39,000 clones, more than 85% of them seen just once. The sample taken for sequencing was peripheral blood. These receptors came from a man between 45 and 60 years old with active COVID-19. Each CDR3 is given with its conserved first and last residue. The order of the fields is CDR3 DNA, CDR3 protein, D gene, V gene, clone size, J gene. A D gene is named only where the DNA matches it firmly. The size field is filled for only some rows; it gives once, few, many or a size class.

CDR3 DNA: TGTGCCAGCAGCTTGGCTAGCGACTACGAGCAGTACTTC; CDR3 protein: CASSLASDYEQYF; D gene: .; V gene: TRBV5-4; clone size: once; J gene: TRBJ2-7
CDR3 DNA: TGTGCCAGCAGTGTTGATGCGGGCCAAGTCAATGAGCAGTTCTTC; CDR3 protein: CASSVDAGQVNEQFF; D gene: .; V gene: TRBV2; clone size: .; J gene: TRBJ2-1
CDR3 DNA: TGCAGTGCTTGGACAGGGGAAAAACTGTTTTTT; CDR3 protein: CSAWTGEKLFF; D gene: TRBD1; V gene: TRBV20-1; clone size: .; J gene: TRBJ1-4
CDR3 DNA: TGTGCCACCAGCAGGGACAGTCCAAATCAGCCCCAGCATTTT; CDR3 protein: CATSRDSPNQPQHF; D gene: .; V gene: TRBV15; clone size: .; J gene: TRBJ1-5
CDR3 DNA: TGTGCCAGTAGTATAGGCCCGGGACAGACTGCTAACTATGGCTACACCTTC; CDR3 protein: CASSIGPGQTANYGYTF; D gene: TRBD1; V gene: TRBV19; clone size: once; J gene: TRBJ1-2
CDR3 DNA: TGTGCCAGCAGTTACTCCGGGGAGTCACTCGAAGAGACCCAGTACTTC; CDR3 protein: CASSYSGESLEETQYF; D gene: .; V gene: TRBV6-6; clone size: .; J gene: TRBJ2-5
CDR3 DNA: TGTGCCAGCAGCCTTGGACAGCCCTATAATTCACCCCTCCACTTT; CDR3 protein: CASSLGQPYNSPLHF; D gene: .; V gene: TRBV11-2; clone size: .; J gene: TRBJ1-6
CDR3 DNA: TGTGCCAGCAGCTTATGGCCTGGGCAGATTAACTATGGCTACACCTTC; CDR3 protein: CASSLWPGQINYGYTF; D gene: .; V gene: TRBV7-8; clone size: .; J gene: TRBJ1-2
CDR3 DNA: TGTGCCAGCAGCACAGGGGGGAGCGGGCTCCTCTATTTAGCCGATACGCAGTATTTT; CDR3 protein: CASSTGGSGLLYLADTQYF; D gene: TRBD1; V gene: TRBV9; clone size: .; J gene: TRBJ2-3
CDR3 DNA: TGTGCCAGCAGCGAACGACCGGGACAGCAGGACGAGCAGTACTTC; CDR3 protein: CASSERPGQQDEQYF; D gene: TRBD1; V gene: TRBV7-3; clone size: .; J gene: TRBJ2-7
CDR3 DNA: TGTGCCAGCAGCTCGGCCCCAGACTCCTTATATGGCTACACCTTC; CDR3 protein: CASSSAPDSLYGYTF; D gene: .; V gene: TRBV7-6; clone size: .; J gene: TRBJ1-2
CDR3 DNA: TGTGCCAGCAGTCCCCAGCGGGGCCCAGAGGGTTACAATGAGCAGTTCTTC; CDR3 protein: CASSPQRGPEGYNEQFF; D gene: TRBD2; V gene: TRBV5-4; clone size: .; J gene: TRBJ2-1
CDR3 DNA: TGTGCCAGCAGCGGTCCGCGCCTGGCGGGGGTCACAGATACGCAGTATTTT; CDR3 protein: CASSGPRLAGVTDTQYF; D gene: TRBD2; V gene: TRBV7-2; clone size: .; J gene: TRBJ2-3
CDR3 DNA: TGTGCCAGTAGTATGGGGGGGGCTAATGAAAAACTGTTTTTT; CDR3 protein: CASSMGGANEKLFF; D gene: .; V gene: TRBV19; clone size: .; J gene: TRBJ1-4
CDR3 DNA: TGTGCCAGCAGACAGGGGCGGAACACCGGGGAGCTGTTTTTT; CDR3 protein: CASRQGRNTGELFF; D gene: TRBD1; V gene: TRBV27; clone size: .; J gene: TRBJ2-2
CDR3 DNA: TGTGCCAGCAGCGTAGGGATTGGCGGAATTCCTTACGAGCAGTACTTC; CDR3 protein: CASSVGIGGIPYEQYF; D gene: .; V gene: TRBV9; clone size: .; J gene: TRBJ2-7
CDR3 DNA: TGTGCCAGCAGCCAATCCACAGGGGCGACTGAAGCTTTCTTT; CDR3 protein: CASSQSTGATEAFF; D gene: TRBD1; V gene: TRBV3-1/TRBV3-2; clone size: .; J gene: TRBJ1-1
CDR3 DNA: TGTGCCAGTAGTCCCCCGACAGGGTATTATGGCTACACCTTC; CDR3 protein: CASSPPTGYYGYTF; D gene: TRBD1; V gene: TRBV19; clone size: .; J gene: TRBJ1-2
CDR3 DNA: TGTGCCAGCAGCCTGAGCGGGACAGATACGCAGTATTTT; CDR3 protein: CASSLSGTDTQYF; D gene: .; V gene: TRBV7-3; clone size: .; J gene: TRBJ2-3
CDR3 DNA: TGTGCCAGCAGCCCCCCAAGCGGGGGCCGCTACAATGAGCAGTTCTTC; CDR3 protein: CASSPPSGGRYNEQFF; D gene: TRBD2; V gene: TRBV6-6; clone size: .; J gene: TRBJ2-1
CDR3 DNA: TGTGCCAGCAGCTCCCCGGAGGGACTAGCGCGATCCCAGTACTTC; CDR3 protein: CASSSPEGLARSQYF; D gene: TRBD2; V gene: TRBV7-9; clone size: .; J gene: TRBJ2-5
CDR3 DNA: TGCGCCAGCAGCCAAGAACCGCCTCGGGGGAGCCCAGATACGCAGTATTTT; CDR3 protein: CASSQEPPRGSPDTQYF; D gene: .; V gene: TRBV4-1; clone size: .; J gene: TRBJ2-3
CDR3 DNA: TGCGCCAGCAGGACTCAGGGGTTTGGTGAGCAGTTCTTC; CDR3 protein: CASRTQGFGEQFF; D gene: .; V gene: TRBV23-1; clone size: .; J gene: TRBJ2-1
CDR3 DNA: TGTGCCAGCAGCGAACCAGGGAAGTATGGCTACACCTTC; CDR3 protein: CASSEPGKYGYTF; D gene: .; V gene: TRBV9; clone size: .; J gene: TRBJ1-2
CDR3 DNA: TGCGCCAGCAGCCAAGATTACCGGGGGGGTCAGCCCCAGCATTTT; CDR3 protein: CASSQDYRGGQPQHF; D gene: .; V gene: TRBV4-1; clone size: .; J gene: TRBJ1-5
CDR3 DNA: TGTGCCAGCTCGCGGGGACCGATAGCAACTAATGAAAAACTGTTTTTT; CDR3 protein: CASSRGPIATNEKLFF; D gene: .; V gene: TRBV18; clone size: .; J gene: TRBJ1-4
CDR3 DNA: TGTGCCAGCAGCTTAGGGGTCGACTTCACCTACGAGCAGTACTTC; CDR3 protein: CASSLGVDFTYEQYF; D gene: .; V gene: TRBV11-2; clone size: .; J gene: TRBJ2-7
CDR3 DNA: TGTGCCAGCAGCGCCCGGGGGGGGACCTCCTACGAGCAGTACTTC; CDR3 protein: CASSARGGTSYEQYF; D gene: TRBD2; V gene: TRBV7-3; clone size: .; J gene: TRBJ2-7
CDR3 DNA: TGTGCCAGCAGCCTGGAAGGGACAGGGAGACCTTTCTTT; CDR3 protein: CASSLEGTGRPFF; D gene: TRBD1; V gene: TRBV3-1/TRBV3-2; clone size: few; J gene: TRBJ1-1
CDR3 DNA: TGTGCCAGCAGTTACCCACCCGGGGGTTACAATGAGCAGTTCTTC; CDR3 protein: CASSYPPGGYNEQFF; D gene: .; V gene: TRBV6-2/TRBV6-3; clone size: .; J gene: TRBJ2-1
CDR3 DNA: TGTGCCTGGAGCGTAGGGGTCTACGAGCAGTACTTC; CDR3 protein: CAWSVGVYEQYF; D gene: .; V gene: TRBV30; clone size: .; J gene: TRBJ2-7